One sample yielded the 4 T cell receptor beta chains listed below, sequenced in a study of T-cell reconstitution after alpha-beta-depleted transplantation in children. For TCRbeta, the library was prepared with unique molecular identifiers. TCRdb re-derived calls from the PCR reads in MiXCR, one entry per CDR3 protein. The sample carries about 500,000 distinct CDR3 sequences, approximately 29% recorded once. The material sequenced was PBMCs from the stem cell graft donor, taken from the stem cell graft. These TCRs come from a human donor who donated a stem cell graft to a child with aplastic anemia.

The chain joins TRBV20-1 to TRBJ1-2; 7 bases agree with TRBD1. Per germline, CDR1 DFQATT and CDR2 SNEGSKA (reference sequence). The CDR3 is 15 residues long. V gave up 0 bases and J gave up 5 bases; unmatched junction bases: 9. The CDR3 is CSARETPTGLYGYTF. The CDR3 nucleotides are TGCAGTGCTAGAGAAACACCGACAGGGCTTTATGGCTACACCTTC.

A remark on this clonotype: One junction end does not reproduce the germline sequence, and a read error may be involved. The chain carries TRBV27 and TRBJ2-1, with D perhaps assigned TRBD1 or TRBD2 (5 bases each). The germline gives CDR1 MNHEY, CDR2 SMNVEV (reference sequence). The CDR3 has 16 residues. Here the CDR3 reads CASSSPRAGVYDEQFF. CDR3 DNA sequence: TGTGCCAGCAGTTCCCCCAGGGCGGGCGTCTACGATGAGCAGTTCTTC.

J is TRBJ2-1 and V is TRBV11-3; the match to TRBD2 covers 15 bases. The CDR3 contains 16 residues. V gave up 2 bases and J gave up 10 bases; unmatched junction bases: 6. Per germline, CDR1 SGHNT and CDR2 YENEEA. In nucleotides, the CDR3 is TGTGCCAGCAGCTTACCCCGGGGACTAGCGGGAGGCGAGCAGTTCTTC. It codes for CASSLPRGLAGGEQFF. The variable domain in full, completed from reference TRBV11-3 and TRBJ2-1, reads EAGVVQSPRYKIIEKKQPVAFWCNPISGHNTLYWYLQNLGQGPELLIRYENEEAVDDSQLPKDRFSAERLKGVDSTLKIQPAELGDSAVYLCASSLPRGLAGGEQFFGPGTRLTVL.

The genes are TRBV4-3 and TRBJ1-6, with D uncertain. The CDR3 is 16 amino acids. V was clipped by 1 base and J by 9 bases, with 16 bases between them. Germline V lookup: CDR1 LGHNA, CDR2 YSLEER. CDR3 residues: CASSQGREAVSSPLHF. The DNA for the CDR3 is TGCGCCAGCAGCCAAGGGAGAGAGGCAGTGAGTTCACCCCTCCACTTT.